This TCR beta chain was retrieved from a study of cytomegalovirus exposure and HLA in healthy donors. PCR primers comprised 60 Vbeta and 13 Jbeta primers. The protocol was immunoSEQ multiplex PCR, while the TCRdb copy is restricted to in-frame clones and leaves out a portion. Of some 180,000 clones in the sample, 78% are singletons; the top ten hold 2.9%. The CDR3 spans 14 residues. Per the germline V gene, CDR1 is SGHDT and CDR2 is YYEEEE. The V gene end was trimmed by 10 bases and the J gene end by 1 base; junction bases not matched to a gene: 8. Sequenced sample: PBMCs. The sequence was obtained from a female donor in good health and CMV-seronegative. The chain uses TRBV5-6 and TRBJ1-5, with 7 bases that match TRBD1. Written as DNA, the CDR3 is TGTGCCCGACTGACAGGGAACAGCAATCAGCCCCAGCATTTT. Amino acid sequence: CARLTGNSNQPQHF.